This entry lists 4 T cell receptor beta chains sequenced from one sample in a study of blood T cell repertoires in COVID-19. Assay: immunoSEQ multiplex PCR; the TCRdb copy retains only in-frame clones and omits some. The sample lists a few hundred thousand clones; around 89% were seen once. Sequenced input: peripheral blood. These receptors came from a woman between 50 and 59 years old with active or convalescent COVID-19.

This rearrangement joins TRBV3-1 (or the pseudogene TRBV3-2) to TRBJ1-2; TRBD1 agrees at 8 bases. V dropped 0 bases and J dropped 4; count of bases not matched to a gene: 13. CDR3 length: 18 residues. Germline V CDR1 and CDR2: LGHDT, YNNKEL (reference sequence). CDR3 sequence: CASSQEGGQGAVGYGYTF. The DNA for the CDR3 is TGTGCCAGCAGCCAAGAAGGCGGCCAGGGGGCGGTTGGCTATGGCTACACCTTC.

As to this clone: Germline and junction disagree at one end, which may indicate a read error. V usage is TRBV15 and J usage is TRBJ2-7; 7 bases are a match to TRBD2. Germline assignment: CDR1 LNHNV and CDR2 YYDKDF (reference sequence). The CDR3 extends over 12 amino acids. The CDR3 sequence is CATSRVGGTVDF. CDR3 nucleotide sequence: TGTGCCACCAGCAGAGTGGGGGGGACGGTGGACTTC.

The chain has TRBV28 and TRBJ2-3; no reliable D call. In germline, CDR1 is MDHEN, CDR2 SYDVKM. V gave up 3 bases and J gave up 0 bases, with 4 bases separating them. The CDR3 spans 13 residues. Written as DNA, the CDR3 is TGTGCCAGCAGTTTTCCTAGCACAGATACGCAGTATTTT. As protein: CASSFPSTDTQYF.

The rearrangement uses TRBV6-2 or TRBV6-3 and TRBJ2-3; 7 positions match TRBD1. J gave up 2 bases and V 6 bases, and 11 bases lay outside the gene matches. From germline, CDR1 is MNHEY and CDR2 SVGEGT. The CDR3 extends over 16 amino acids. CDR3 residues: CASSPNKGQDTDTQYF. The CDR3 DNA is TGTGCCAGCAGCCCAAACAAAGGACAGGACACAGATACGCAGTATTTT.